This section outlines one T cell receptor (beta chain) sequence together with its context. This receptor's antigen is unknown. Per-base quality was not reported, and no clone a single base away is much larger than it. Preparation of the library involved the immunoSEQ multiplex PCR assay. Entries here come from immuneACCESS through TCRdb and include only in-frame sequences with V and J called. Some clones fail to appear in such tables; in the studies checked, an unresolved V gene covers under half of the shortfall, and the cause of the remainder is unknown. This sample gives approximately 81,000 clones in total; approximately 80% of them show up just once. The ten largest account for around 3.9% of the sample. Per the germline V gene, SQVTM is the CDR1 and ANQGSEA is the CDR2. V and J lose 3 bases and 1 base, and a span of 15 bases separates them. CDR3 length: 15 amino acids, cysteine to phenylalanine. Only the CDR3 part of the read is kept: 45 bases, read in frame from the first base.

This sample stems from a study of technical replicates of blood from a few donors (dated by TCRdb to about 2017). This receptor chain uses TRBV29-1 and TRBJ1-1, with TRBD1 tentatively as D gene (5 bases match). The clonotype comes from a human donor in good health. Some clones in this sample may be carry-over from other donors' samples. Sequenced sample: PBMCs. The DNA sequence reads TGCAGCGTTGAGGCCAGGGTTGCTAAGAACACTGAAGCTTTCTTT. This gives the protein CSVEARVAKNTEAFF.